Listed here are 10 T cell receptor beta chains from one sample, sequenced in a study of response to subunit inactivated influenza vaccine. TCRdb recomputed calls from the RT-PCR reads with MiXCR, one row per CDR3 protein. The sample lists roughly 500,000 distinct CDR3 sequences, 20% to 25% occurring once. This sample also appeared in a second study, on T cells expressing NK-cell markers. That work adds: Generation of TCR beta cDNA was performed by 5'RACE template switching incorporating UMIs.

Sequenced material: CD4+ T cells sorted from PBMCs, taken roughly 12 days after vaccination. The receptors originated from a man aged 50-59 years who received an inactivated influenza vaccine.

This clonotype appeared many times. The CDR3: CASSLAMGLEKFF. CDR3 bases: TGTGCCAGCAGCTTAGCCATGGGACTAGAGAAGTTCTTC. The J gene is TRBJ2-1, the V gene TRBV7-2; 8 bases are shared with TRBD2. The trim removed 0 bases at V and 14 bases at J, leaving 6 bases unmatched. The CDR3 is 13 residues long. Germline V gene data show CDR1 as SGHTA and CDR2 as FQGNSA.

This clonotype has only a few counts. The CDR3 region has the DNA TGTGCCAGCCGGAAGACAGGCTATACGGCAGATACGCAGTATTTT. This sequence encodes CASRKTGYTADTQYF. The chain is built from TRBV5-8 and TRBJ2-3, with D perhaps matching TRBD1 (6 bases). The CDR3 totals 15 residues. CDR1 and CDR2 from the germline V gene are SGHTS and YDEGEE. V lost 7 bases to trimming and J lost 4 bases, with 19 bases between them.

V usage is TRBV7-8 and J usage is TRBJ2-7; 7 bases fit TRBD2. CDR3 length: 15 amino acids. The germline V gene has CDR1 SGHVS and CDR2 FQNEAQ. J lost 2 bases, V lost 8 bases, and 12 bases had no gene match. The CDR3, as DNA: TGTGCCAGCTCCCTTATCGGGGGGACCACCTACGAGCAGTACTTC. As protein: CASSLIGGTTYEQYF.

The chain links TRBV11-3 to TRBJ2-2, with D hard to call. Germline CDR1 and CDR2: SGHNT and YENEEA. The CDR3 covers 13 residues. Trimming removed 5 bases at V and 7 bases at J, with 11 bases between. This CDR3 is CASSKSFLGELFF. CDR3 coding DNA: TGTGCCAGCAGCAAGTCATTCCTCGGGGAGCTGTTTTTT.

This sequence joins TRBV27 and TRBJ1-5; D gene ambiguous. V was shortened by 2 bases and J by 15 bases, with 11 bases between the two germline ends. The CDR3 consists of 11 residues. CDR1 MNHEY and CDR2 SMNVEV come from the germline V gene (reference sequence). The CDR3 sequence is CASSLAQSAHF. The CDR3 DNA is TGTGCCAGCAGTTTAGCACAATCCGCGCATTTT.

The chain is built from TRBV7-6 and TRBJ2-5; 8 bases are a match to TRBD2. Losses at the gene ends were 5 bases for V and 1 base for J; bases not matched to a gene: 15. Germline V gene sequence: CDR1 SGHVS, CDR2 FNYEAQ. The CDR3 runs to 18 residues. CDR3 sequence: CASSPLGVVAGTQETQYF. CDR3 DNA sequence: TGTGCCAGCAGCCCCCTCGGGGTGGTAGCGGGAACCCAAGAGACCCAGTACTTC.

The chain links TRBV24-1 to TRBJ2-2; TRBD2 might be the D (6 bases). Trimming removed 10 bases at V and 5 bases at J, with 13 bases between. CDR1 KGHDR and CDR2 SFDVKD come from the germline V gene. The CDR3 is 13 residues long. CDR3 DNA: TGTGCCACTCGATACGGAGGGACCGGGGAGCTGTTTTTT. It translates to CATRYGGTGELFF.

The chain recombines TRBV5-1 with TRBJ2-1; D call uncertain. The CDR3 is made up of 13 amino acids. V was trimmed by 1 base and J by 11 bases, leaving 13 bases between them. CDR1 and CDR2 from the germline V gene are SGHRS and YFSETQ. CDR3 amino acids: CASSLLAANQQFF. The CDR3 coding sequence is TGCGCCAGCAGCTTGTTAGCCGCGAACCAGCAGTTCTTC.

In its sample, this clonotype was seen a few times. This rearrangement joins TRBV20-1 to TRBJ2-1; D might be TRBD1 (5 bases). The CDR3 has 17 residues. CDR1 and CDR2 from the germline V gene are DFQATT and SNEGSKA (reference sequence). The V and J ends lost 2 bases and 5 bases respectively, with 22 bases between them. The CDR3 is CSARSPIQGMLNNEQFF. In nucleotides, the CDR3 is TGCAGTGCTAGATCACCGATTCAGGGAATGTTGAACAATGAGCAGTTCTTC.

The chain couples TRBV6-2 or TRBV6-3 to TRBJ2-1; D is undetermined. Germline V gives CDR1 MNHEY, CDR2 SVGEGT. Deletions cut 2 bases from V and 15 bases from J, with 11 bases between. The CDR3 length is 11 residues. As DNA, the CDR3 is TGTGCCAGCAGTTACGGCCCTTTTGGGTTCTTC. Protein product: CASSYGPFGFF.